A selection of T cell receptor beta chains follows, all from one sample in a study of beta chain features in type 1 diabetes. Method: immunoSEQ multiplex PCR; TCRdb's copy keeps in-frame clones and lacks some. Of hundreds of thousands of clones listed, 13% are singletons. The sequenced sample was naive CD4+ T cells from blood. All receptors derive from a man aged 18 to 29 with type 1 diabetes. Each CDR3 is given with its conserved first and last residue. A D gene is named only where the DNA matches it firmly. Size is omitted from some rows. Given values are once, few, many or a class for expanded clones.

TRBV5-1	TRBJ1-2	.	15	.	TGCGCCAGCAGCTTGGAGGGCCGACGAGAGGATGGCTACACCTTC	CASSLEGRREDGYTF
TRBV5-4	TRBJ1-2	.	12	.	TGTGCCAGCAGCTCCGACATAAGGGGCTACACCTTC	CASSSDIRGYTF
TRBV30	TRBJ2-1	.	14	few	TGTGCCTGGAGCGTGGGGTTTCTCTACAATGAGCAGTTCTTC	CAWSVGFLYNEQFF
TRBV23-1	TRBJ1-6	.	16	.	TGCGCCAGCAGTCAAGACAGCGCTCCGATTAATTCACCCCTCCACTTT	CASSQDSAPINSPLHF
TRBV5-4	TRBJ2-1	TRBD2	15	.	TGTGCCAGCAGCTTGGTCAGCGGGGGCTACAATGAGCAGTTCTTC	CASSLVSGGYNEQFF
TRBV13	TRBJ1-2	TRBD1	16	few	TGTGCCAGCAGCTTAGGACAGGGGGCCGTCGGGTATGGCTACACCTTC	CASSLGQGAVGYGYTF
TRBV28	TRBJ2-1	TRBD1	13	.	TGTGCCAGCAGTTCGGGACAGTACAATGAGCAGTTCTTC	CASSSGQYNEQFF
TRBV2	TRBJ1-5	.	16	.	TGTGCCAGCAGAGATTCGAAAGGTTATAGCAATCAGCCCCAGCATTTT	CASRDSKGYSNQPQHF
TRBV30	TRBJ1-2	.	15	few	TGTGCCTGGCCCCGTCAACCGGACAGTCCCTATGGCTACACCTTC	CAWPRQPDSPYGYTF
TRBV2	TRBJ2-1	.	10	few	TGTGCCAGCAGTCGCCGTGAGCAGTTCTTC	CASSRREQFF
TRBV5-1	TRBJ2-1	.	14	.	TGCGCCAGCAGCTTGTTCTCTCAGGACAATGAGCAGTTCTTC	CASSLFSQDNEQFF
TRBV28	TRBJ1-3	TRBD1	18	.	TGTGCCAGCAGTCCTGGGGGAACAGGGGTCTTCTCTGGAAACACCATATATTTT	CASSPGGTGVFSGNTIYF
TRBV7-9	TRBJ2-6	.	16	.	TGTGCCAGCAGTTCCGTAATCCCCTCTGGGGCCAACGTCCTGACTTTC	CASSSVIPSGANVLTF
TRBV30	TRBJ1-2	.	13	.	TGTGCCTGGAGTGGGGGAGCTAACTATGGCTACACCTTC	CAWSGGANYGYTF
TRBV25-1	TRBJ2-7	.	13	.	TGTGCCAGCAGTGGGAGGAACACCTACGAGCAGTACTTC	CASSGRNTYEQYF
TRBV5-5	TRBJ2-4	TRBD1	16	.	TGTGCCAGCAGCTTCACAGGGGCCTTAGCCAAAAACATTCAGTACTTC	CASSFTGALAKNIQYF
TRBV9	TRBJ2-5	.	13	few	TGTGCCAGCAGCGTAGGCCTATTAGAGACCCAGTACTTC	CASSVGLLETQYF
TRBV10-3	TRBJ2-7	.	13	few	TGTGCCATCAGTGAAGGATCAACCTACGAGCAGTACTTC	CAISEGSTYEQYF
TRBV7-8	TRBJ2-5	TRBD2	19	.	TGTGCCAGCAGCACAATTCCGGGACTAGCGGGGAAGTACCAAGAGACCCAGTACTTC	CASSTIPGLAGKYQETQYF
TRBV6-1	TRBJ2-7	.	13	few	TGTGCAAGCAAAGAAGGTCCGGCAGACGAGCAGTACTTC	CASKEGPADEQYF
TRBV7-6	TRBJ2-1	.	13	few	TGTGCCAGCACCGAGCAGGGACCCAATGAGCAGTTCTTC	CASTEQGPNEQFF
TRBV2	TRBJ2-1	TRBD2	15	.	TGTGCCAGCAGTGAGACTAGCGGGGTCGTCAATGAGCAGTTCTTC	CASSETSGVVNEQFF
TRBV18	TRBJ2-5	TRBD1	15	few	TGTGCCAGCTCACCGACAGGGAGCTTACCAGGGACCCAGTACTTC	CASSPTGSLPGTQYF
TRBV30	TRBJ1-2	.	13	few	TGTGCCTGGAGTTTGTTTGGTGGGTATGGCTACACCTTC	CAWSLFGGYGYTF
TRBV7-9	TRBJ1-1	.	13	.	TGTGCCAGCAGCTTAGGGGGGAGTCAAGAAGCTTTCTTT	CASSLGGSQEAFF
TRBV4-1	TRBJ1-1	TRBD1	14	.	TGCGCCAGCAGCCAGAGGACAGGGTGGAGTGAAGCTTTCTTT	CASSQRTGWSEAFF
TRBV30	TRBJ1-1	TRBD1	14	.	TGTGCCTGGAGCTCCGGGACAGTTAACACTGAAGCTTTCTTT	CAWSSGTVNTEAFF
TRBV9	TRBJ1-1	.	15	.	TGTGCCAGCAGCGTCCGGACGGGCGAGAACACTGAAGCTTTCTTT	CASSVRTGENTEAFF
TRBV6-6	TRBJ1-1	.	13	few	TGTGCCAGCACACTCGTAGGGGAAACTGAAGCTTTCTTT	CASTLVGETEAFF